The subject of this entry is one T cell receptor (beta chain). Its antigen is still unknown. Trimming stripped 7 bases from V and 15 bases from J, with 16 bases between. Germline V gene data show CDR1 as SNHLY and CDR2 as FYNNEI. This CDR3 spans 11 amino acids. The source of the sample is a study of cytomegalovirus exposure and HLA in healthy donors. Findings of the study overall: Sequencing likely generated an artifact that appeared as a cluster of highly shared sequence variants.

The primer mix had 60 Vbeta and 13 Jbeta primers. Assay: immunoSEQ multiplex PCR; the TCRdb copy retains only in-frame clones and omits some. Among some 190,000 clones listed, about 90% were seen once. This chain uses TRBV2 with TRBJ2-1; no definite D call. Source material: PBMCs. The receptor was derived from a man younger than 40 in good health and CMV-seronegative. CDR3: CASTVVLPLFF. CDR3 nucleotide sequence: TGTGCCAGCACTGTGGTACTCCCGTTGTTCTTC. Full variable domain (missing parts from reference TRBV2 and TRBJ2-1): EPEVTQTPSHQVTQMGQEVILRCVPISNHLYFYWYRQILGQKVEFLVSFYNNEISEKSEIFDDQFSVERPDGSNFTLKIRSTKLEDSAMYFCASTVVLPLFFGPGTRLTVL.